These T cell receptor beta chains were read from a single sample in a study of blood T cell repertoires in COVID-19. Here immunoSEQ multiplex PCR was the method, and the copy in TCRdb shows in-frame clones only, minus some. The data hold approximately 79,000 clones, with around 88% observed a single time. Source material: peripheral blood. These receptors were taken from a man aged 55-75 years with acute or convalescent COVID-19. Both conserved end residues are part of each CDR3.

V	J	CDR3
TRBV25-1	TRBJ1-1	CASSEGQGDEAFF
TRBV5-1	TRBJ2-7	CASGPTGVSEQYF
TRBV5-1	TRBJ1-5	CASGTGTEPNQPQHF
TRBV5-1	TRBJ1-6	CASSLGDRGNNSPLHF
TRBV27	TRBJ1-6	CASSEHRTYNSPLHF
TRBV29-1	TRBJ1-1	CSVETGGNTEAFF
TRBV10-3	TRBJ1-4	CAISPTGTSNEKLFF
TRBV20-1	TRBJ2-7	CSASPSGSSYEQYF
TRBV7-3	TRBJ1-4	CASSLGGGLNEKLFF
TRBV7-6	TRBJ2-1	CASSLGGGPYNEQFF
TRBV10-1	TRBJ1-5	CASRRRGSQPQHF
TRBV10-2	TRBJ1-1	CASSENRVTNTEAFF
TRBV29-1	TRBJ1-1	CSVGGQGATEAFF
TRBV24-1	TRBJ1-1	CAPQNGELGLDTEAFF
TRBV12-3/TRBV12-4	TRBJ1-2	CASTLQGRRGYTF
TRBV5-1	TRBJ2-2	CASNRDRTNTGELFF
TRBV9	TRBJ2-6	CASSETSLGANVLTF
TRBV5-4	TRBJ1-5	CASSFGLGNQPQHF
TRBV4-1	TRBJ1-1	CASSQDRAGVNTEAFF
TRBV24-1	TRBJ1-2	CATSDWDRRGYGYTF
TRBV5-1	TRBJ1-4	CASSSGTGERTNEKLFF
TRBV11-2	TRBJ2-5	CASSVGHARTQYF
TRBV5-5	TRBJ2-1	CASSLAGTGFYNEQFF
TRBV7-3	TRBJ2-1	CARSQLGGPPGYNEQFF
TRBV19	TRBJ1-1	CASSSFDRSNTEAFF
TRBV7-6	TRBJ1-5	CASSSGGSQPQHF
TRBV19	TRBJ2-6	CASSIVGVGVGANVLTF
TRBV1	TRBJ2-7	CTSRRLAGGFTYEQYF
TRBV19	TRBJ2-1	CASNQGHNEQFF
TRBV11-2	TRBJ2-4	CASSFYRGDIQYF
TRBV5-1	TRBJ2-5	CASSQGLAGETQYF
TRBV2	TRBJ2-3	CASRFTAVNTDTQYF
TRBV6-5	TRBJ1-5	CASRGQGDHQPQHF
TRBV24-1	TRBJ1-3	CATSESTGVSGNTIYF
TRBV7-9	TRBJ2-7	CASSSLSYEQYF
TRBV20-1	TRBJ2-5	CSASNSRTGEETQYF
TRBV6-6	TRBJ2-5	CATEGPVQETQYF
TRBV12-3/TRBV12-4	TRBJ1-1	CASSLLQSTEAFF
TRBV19	TRBJ2-5	CASSIQGLETQYF
TRBV23-1	TRBJ1-5	CASSQEQGIDQPQHF
TRBV3-1/TRBV3-2	TRBJ2-3	CASSQRRDTQYF
TRBV15	TRBJ2-1	CATSAASKIEQFF
TRBV6-1	TRBJ1-4	CASSEQVSSNEKLFF
TRBV9	TRBJ1-5	CASSPGQGADQPQHF
TRBV7-8	TRBJ2-7	CASSQVSITYEQYF
TRBV6-1	TRBJ2-1	CASSDGQGVNNEQFF
TRBV5-1	TRBJ2-2	CASRPDPGGGELFF
TRBV27	TRBJ1-5	CASSPREVRRGNQPQHF
TRBV3-1/TRBV3-2	TRBJ1-2	CASSQERGGEGYTF
TRBV29-1	TRBJ2-3	CSVELAGGGFPDTQYF
TRBV7-3	TRBJ1-6	CASSLQGYNSPLHF
TRBV29-1	TRBJ2-7	CIPPGGAYEQYF
TRBV9	TRBJ2-2	CASSENPGLPIGELFF
TRBV5-1	TRBJ2-3	CASSLARVGTDTQYF